A single sample gave rise to the 8 T cell receptor beta chains below, sequenced in a study of CD4 T cells in relation to SARS-CoV-2 and coronaviruses. Unexposed donor CD4+ T cells date from about 2010-2018, before the COVID-19 pandemic. The protocol was immunoSEQ multiplex PCR, while the TCRdb copy is restricted to in-frame clones and leaves out a portion. The sample consists of tens of thousands of clones, 90% to 95% of them appearing once. The sequenced sample was naive CD4+ T cells from PBMCs. Subset described: naive CD4+ T cells isolated by negative enrichment. The receptors come from a human donor in good health.

This CDR3 is CASSEYRDGNYGYTF. The CDR3 region has the DNA TGTGCCAGTAGTGAGTACCGGGACGGTAACTATGGCTACACCTTC. The V call is TRBV19, the J call TRBJ1-2, with a possible D match to TRBD1 (5 bases). CDR3 size: 15 residues. V was cut by 5 bases and J by 1 base, with 14 bases left in between. CDR1 is LNHDA and CDR2 is SQIVND in the germline V gene (reference sequence).

This clone has more than one count but fewer than ten. The rearrangement links TRBV4-2 to TRBJ1-5; maybe TRBD1 (6 bases). Germline assignment: CDR1 LGHNA and CDR2 YNFKEQ. Trimming left V 1 base short and J 4 bases short, with 14 bases between. The CDR3 runs to 16 residues. The CDR3, as DNA: TGTGCCAGCAGCCAAGGGACGGCGAGGGGGAATCAGCCCCAGCATTTT. Protein sequence: CASSQGTARGNQPQHF.

This clone was recorded only once. The sample carries other DNA sequences with the same CDR3. V gene TRBV28 combines with J gene TRBJ1-5, with unresolved D. The CDR3 runs 12 residues. The V end was cut by 5 bases, the J end by 1 base, with 3 bases between. Germline assignment: CDR1 MDHEN and CDR2 SYDVKM. DNA of the CDR3: TGTGCCAGCAGTCCCAGCAATCAGCCCCAGCATTTT. Its translation is CASSPSNQPQHF.

V is TRBV3-1 (or the pseudogene TRBV3-2) and J is TRBJ2-2, with D hard to call. The CDR3 is 14 amino acids. The germline V gene has CDR1 LGHDT and CDR2 YNNKEL (reference sequence). The germline V and J ends were trimmed by 7 bases and 6 bases, with 15 bases remaining between them. For the CDR3, the DNA is TGTGCCAGCACCATGGGCTTTGGGTCCGGGGAGCTGTTTTTT. Amino acid sequence: CASTMGFGSGELFF.

This chain joins TRBV5-5 and TRBJ2-7; D might be TRBD1 (5 bases). The V gene lost 1 base and the J gene lost 0 bases, with 8 bases spanning the gap. CDR1 is SGHKS, CDR2 YYEKEE, per germline (reference sequence). This CDR3 is built from 14 residues. The CDR3 sequence is CASSLWGGSYEQYF. CDR3 in DNA: TGTGCCAGCAGCTTGTGGGGCGGCTCCTACGAGCAGTACTTC.

The V and J genes are TRBV9 and TRBJ2-5, with 8 bases aligning to TRBD2. Germline V gives CDR1 SGDLS, CDR2 YYNGEE. There are 17 residues in the CDR3. Trimming at V came to 4 bases and at J to 0 bases, leaving 11 bases not matched to a gene. In nucleotides, the CDR3 is TGTGCCAGCAGCCCTCGGGGAGCGGGGGAACACCAAGAGACCCAGTACTTC. Protein sequence: CASSPRGAGEHQETQYF.

The V call is TRBV5-1, the J call TRBJ1-2; D unclear. The germline V gene has CDR1 SGHRS and CDR2 YFSETQ. The CDR3 is 15 amino acids. Trimming left V 4 bases short and J 2 bases short, with 15 bases between. The CDR3 DNA reads TGCGCCAGCAGCCCCCGTTGGGCAGAAAACTATGGCTACACCTTC. It is translated as CASSPRWAENYGYTF. Together with reference TRBV5-1 and TRBJ1-2, the CDR3 gives the full variable domain: KAGVTQTPRYLIKTRGQQVTLSCSPISGHRSVSWYQQTPGQGLQFLFEYFSETQRNKGNFPGRFSGRQFSNSRSEMNVSTLELGDSALYLCASSPRWAENYGYTFGSGTRLTVV.

This chain joins TRBV6-5 and TRBJ1-5; 7 nucleotides agree with TRBD1. V lost 3 bases to trimming and J lost 5 bases; unmatched junction nucleotides: 1. The CDR3 loop spans 13 amino acids. Germline V gives CDR1 MNHEY, CDR2 SVGAGI. The CDR3 region is CASSYTGDQPQHF. The CDR3 DNA reads TGTGCCAGCAGTTATACAGGGGATCAGCCCCAGCATTTT.